The 25 T cell receptor beta chains below come from one sample, sequenced in a study of blood T cell repertoires in COVID-19. Method: immunoSEQ multiplex PCR; TCRdb's copy keeps in-frame clones and lacks some. The sample lists more than 95,000 clones, more than 75% occurring once. Sequencing used peripheral blood. The receptors shown here come from an elderly man with acute or convalescent COVID-19.

The genes are TRBV18 and TRBJ2-3; tentatively, D is TRBD2 (5 bases). The CDR3 is made up of 16 amino acids. V was clipped by 1 base and J by 0 bases, with 11 bases between them. Germline V lookup: CDR1 KGHSH, CDR2 LQKENI. The CDR3, as DNA: TGTGCCAGCTCACCACTGGAACGGGAAAGCACAGATACGCAGTATTTT. This translates into CASSPLERESTDTQYF. The whole variable domain, filled in from reference TRBV18 and TRBJ2-3, reads NAGVMQNPRHLVRRRGQEARLRCSPMKGHSHVYWYRQLPEEGLKFMVYLQKENIIDESGMPKERFSAEFPKEGPSILRIQQVVRGDSAAYFCASSPLERESTDTQYFGPGTRLTVL.

This clone was picked up one time. This chain joins TRBV5-5 and TRBJ2-7, with 9 nucleotides matching TRBD1. V lost 0 bases, J lost 2 bases, and 6 bases stayed unmatched. The CDR3 is made up of 16 amino acids. CDR1 and CDR2 (germline): SGHKS, YYEKEE (reference sequence). CDR3 DNA: TGTGCCAGCAGCTTGGGGGTGGGACAGGGAACCTACGAGCAGTACTTC. This translates into CASSLGVGQGTYEQYF.

V gene TRBV28 combines with J gene TRBJ2-5; D gene uncertain. From germline, CDR1 is MDHEN and CDR2 SYDVKM. The V end was cut by 1 base, the J end by 2 bases, with 5 bases between. This CDR3 has 13 residues. The CDR3 loop is CASSLYSQETQYF. Written as DNA, the CDR3 is TGTGCCAGCAGTTTATATTCTCAAGAGACCCAGTACTTC.

The chain's CDR3 is CASSPGTGSNEKLFF. The CDR3 DNA follows: TGTGCCAGCTCACCCGGGACAGGCAGTAATGAAAAACTGTTTTTT. The chain combines TRBV18 with TRBJ1-4, with 8 bases lining up with TRBD1. The length of the CDR3 is 15 residues. Germline trimming cut 3 bases from V and 4 bases from J; bases unmatched to any gene: 4. Germline CDR1 is KGHSH and CDR2 is LQKENI.

This chain uses TRBV19 with TRBJ2-7, with D possibly matching TRBD1 (5 bases). This CDR3 comprises 14 residues. The germline V gene encodes CDR1 LNHDA and CDR2 SQIVND (reference sequence). V lost 5 bases and J lost 3, with 14 bases in between. The CDR3 sequence is CASSLGPGVYEQYF. CDR3 DNA: TGTGCCAGTAGTTTGGGGCCCGGAGTCTACGAGCAGTACTTC.

This rearrangement joins TRBV9 to TRBJ2-3; maybe TRBD2 (6 bases). The V end was cut by 1 base, the J end by 1 base, with 13 bases between. This CDR3 comprises 16 residues. Germline CDR1 SGDLS, CDR2 YYNGEE. CDR3 DNA sequence: TGTGCCAGCAGCGTAAACCCGGGACTTCGCACAGATACGCAGTATTTT. Protein sequence: CASSVNPGLRTDTQYF.

The chain combines TRBV9 with TRBJ2-1, with 8 bases lining up with TRBD2. Germline CDR1 is SGDLS and CDR2 is YYNGEE. The length of the CDR3 is 17 residues. With V trimmed by 0 bases and J by 6 bases, 11 bases remained unmatched. The CDR3 reads CASSVDPSGLVINEQFF. CDR3 DNA sequence: TGTGCCAGCAGCGTAGATCCCTCGGGACTAGTCATCAATGAGCAGTTCTTC.

This clone was recorded once. This sequence joins TRBV27 and TRBJ2-2, with 8 bases that match TRBD1. Per germline, CDR1 MNHEY and CDR2 SMNVEV (reference sequence). This CDR3 comprises 16 residues. V dropped 6 bases and J dropped 6; count of bases not matched to a gene: 12. Here the CDR3 reads CASRRRGQVIAGELFF. CDR3 in DNA: TGTGCCAGCAGGCGCAGGGGACAGGTAATCGCCGGGGAGCTGTTTTTT.

The chain recombines TRBV3-1 (or the pseudogene TRBV3-2) with TRBJ2-7, with 8 bases aligning to TRBD2. The CDR3 has 15 residues. V dropped 4 bases and J dropped 0; count of bases not matched to a gene: 5. Germline V gene data show CDR1 as LGHDT and CDR2 as YNNKEL (reference sequence). The CDR3 DNA is TGTGCCAGCAGCCCCGAGCGGGGGCTCTCCTACGAGCAGTACTTC. Translation gives CASSPERGLSYEQYF.

The chain combines TRBV30 with TRBJ2-7; possible D gene TRBD1, 5 bases. V was trimmed by 4 bases and J by 4 bases, leaving 8 bases between them. Germline CDR1 reads GTSNPN; CDR2 reads SVGIG (reference sequence). The CDR3 is made up of 11 amino acids. The CDR3 loop is CAWKGAYEQYF. CDR3 nucleotides: TGTGCCTGGAAAGGGGCGTACGAGCAGTACTTC.

J is TRBJ1-1 and V is TRBV30; no reliable D call. The germline V and J ends were trimmed by 5 bases and 0 bases, with 7 bases remaining between them. This CDR3 is built from 12 residues. Germline lookup yields CDR1 GTSNPN and CDR2 SVGIG (reference sequence). CDR3 nucleotides: TGTGCCTGGCACAGAATGAACACTGAAGCTTTCTTT. This translates into CAWHRMNTEAFF.

The V and J genes are TRBV5-6 and TRBJ2-2; 8 bases agree with TRBD1. The CDR3 totals 15 residues. Germline V gives CDR1 SGHDT, CDR2 YYEEEE. V was clipped by 4 bases and J by 1 base; unmatched bases: 3. CDR3 sequence: CASSPGTGNTGELFF. The CDR3 DNA follows: TGTGCCAGCAGCCCCGGGACAGGGAACACCGGGGAGCTGTTTTTT.

The chain is built from TRBV7-2 and TRBJ1-3; no reliable D call. The CDR3 is made up of 14 amino acids. Trimming took 0 bases from V and 5 from J, leaving 8 bases between them. Germline V gene lookup returns CDR1 SGHTA and CDR2 FQGNSA. CDR3 loop: CASSLAGARNTIYF. The DNA for the CDR3 is TGTGCCAGCAGCTTAGCGGGAGCTAGAAACACCATATATTTT.

This clone was recorded a few times. The V and J genes are TRBV5-4 and TRBJ2-5; 9 bases map to TRBD2. Per the germline V gene, CDR1 is SGHNT and CDR2 is YYREEE (reference sequence). After removal of 4 bases from V and 2 bases from J, the junction contained 9 bases not matched to a gene. The length of the CDR3 is 16 residues. CDR3: CASSPGGAGGQETQYF. CDR3 DNA sequence: TGTGCCAGCAGCCCCGGAGGAGCGGGGGGTCAAGAGACCCAGTACTTC.

V is TRBV2 and J is TRBJ1-5; D not certain. The CDR3 covers 15 residues. V shed 3 bases and J shed 6 bases, with 15 bases lying between them. In germline, CDR1 is SNHLY, CDR2 FYNNEI. CDR3 bases: TGTGCCAGCAGTGAGTGGAGGTCTGGGGTTCAGCCCCAGCATTTT. Encoded protein: CASSEWRSGVQPQHF.

This rearrangement joins TRBV9 to TRBJ1-6; 7 bases fit TRBD1. Germline V gene sequence: CDR1 SGDLS, CDR2 YYNGEE. After removal of 3 bases from V and 6 bases from J, the junction contained 6 bases not matched to a gene. The CDR3 length is 15 residues. The CDR3 DNA reads TGTGCCAGCAGCGCCCAGGGACAGCTTAATTCACCCCTCCACTTT. Amino acid sequence: CASSAQGQLNSPLHF.

In its sample, this clone is medium-sized (0.01 to 0.1%). This sequence joins TRBV19 and TRBJ1-3, with D perhaps matching TRBD1 (6 bases). V lost 11 bases and J 2 bases, leaving 16 bases between the germline ends. This CDR3 spans 14 amino acids. Germline V gene data show CDR1 as LNHDA and CDR2 as SQIVND (reference sequence). CDR3 nucleotides: TGTGCCGCCACCGGGACATTAACTGGAAACACCATATATTTT. This translates into CAATGTLTGNTIYF.

The chain links TRBV9 to TRBJ2-3, with 12 bases aligning to TRBD2. The V gene end was trimmed by 4 bases and the J gene end by 6 bases; junction bases not matched to a gene: 15. There are 18 residues in the CDR3. Germline V gives CDR1 SGDLS, CDR2 YYNGEE. The chain's CDR3 is CASSPRLAGVLGWDTQYF. The CDR3 nucleotides read TGTGCCAGCAGCCCCCGACTAGCGGGAGTTCTCGGGTGGGATACGCAGTATTTT.

The CDR3 reads CASSLVAGGSSGELFF. CDR3 bases: TGTGCCAGCAGCTTAGTGGCAGGGGGGAGCAGTGGGGAACTGTTTTTT. The chain has TRBV7-8 and TRBJ1-4, with 7 bases aligning to TRBD1. The V gene end was trimmed by 1 base and the J gene end by 12 bases; junction bases not matched to a gene: 14. CDR1 SGHVS and CDR2 FQNEAQ come from the germline V gene. The CDR3 runs to 16 residues.

V gene TRBV21-1 combines with J gene TRBJ1-2. TRBV21-1 is recorded as a pseudogene. The CDR3 consists of 15 residues. The CDR3 protein is CASSKGGLWGRGYTF. In DNA form, the CDR3 reads TGTGCCAGCAGCAAGGGGGGACTCTGGGGACGTGGCTACACCTTC.

The chain links TRBV24-1 to TRBJ2-5, with D uncertain. The CDR3 is 13 amino acids. CDR1 KGHDR and CDR2 SFDVKD come from the germline V gene. Trimming removed 1 base from V and 3 bases from J, with 5 bases in between. Here the CDR3 DNA reads TGTGCCACCAGTGATTTTAGTAAAGAGACCCAGTACTTC. It specifies CATSDFSKETQYF.

The chain is built from TRBV29-1 and TRBJ1-4; the match to TRBD1 covers 7 bases. The CDR3 loop spans 13 amino acids. Germline-derived CDR1 and CDR2 are SQVTM and ANQGSEA. The J segment lost 3 bases and the V segment lost 6 bases, leaving 4 bases of the junction unmatched. The CDR3: CSVPGTANEKLFF. CDR3 nucleotide sequence: TGCAGCGTCCCCGGGACAGCTAATGAAAAACTGTTTTTT.

This sequence joins TRBV9 and TRBJ2-3; weak D call: TRBD2 (6 bases). Germline CDR1 is SGDLS and CDR2 is YYNGEE. The CDR3 is made up of 17 amino acids. Trimming stripped 3 bases from V and 2 bases from J, with 19 bases between. This chain's CDR3 is CASSDGGVLGNTDTQYF. For the CDR3, the DNA is TGTGCCAGCAGCGACGGCGGGGTCTTGGGGAACACAGATACGCAGTATTTT. Variable domain in full (rest from reference TRBV9 and TRBJ2-3): DSGVTQTPKHLITATGQRVTLRCSPRSGDLSVYWYQQSLDQGLQFLIQYYNGEERAKGNILERFSAQQFPDLHSELNLSSLELGDSALYFCASSDGGVLGNTDTQYFGPGTRLTVL.

The chain carries TRBV10-3 and TRBJ1-2; no clear D gene. V was pared by 6 bases and J by 7 bases, with 18 bases between. From germline, CDR1 is ENHRY and CDR2 SYGVKD. CDR3 size: 14 residues. The CDR3 DNA follows: TGTGCCATCAGGACCGACTCGGGTATGGGTGGCTACACCTTC. Translation gives CAIRTDSGMGGYTF.

The rearrangement joins TRBV19 to TRBJ2-1; possible D gene TRBD1, 6 bases. The CDR3 covers 16 residues. Trimming took off 1 base at V and 6 bases at J, with 16 bases between the two ends. Germline CDR1 and CDR2: LNHDA and SQIVND (reference sequence). CDR3 residues: CASSIGGGQGINEQFF. The CDR3 bases are TGTGCCAGTAGTATAGGCGGTGGGCAGGGGATCAATGAGCAGTTCTTC. Using reference TRBV19 and TRBJ2-1 for the parts outside the CDR3, the full variable domain is DGGITQSPKYLFRKEGQNVTLSCEQNLNHDAMYWYRQDPGQGLRLIYYSQIVNDFQKGDIAEGYSVSREKKESFPLTVTSAQKNPTAFYLCASSIGGGQGINEQFFGPGTRLTVL.